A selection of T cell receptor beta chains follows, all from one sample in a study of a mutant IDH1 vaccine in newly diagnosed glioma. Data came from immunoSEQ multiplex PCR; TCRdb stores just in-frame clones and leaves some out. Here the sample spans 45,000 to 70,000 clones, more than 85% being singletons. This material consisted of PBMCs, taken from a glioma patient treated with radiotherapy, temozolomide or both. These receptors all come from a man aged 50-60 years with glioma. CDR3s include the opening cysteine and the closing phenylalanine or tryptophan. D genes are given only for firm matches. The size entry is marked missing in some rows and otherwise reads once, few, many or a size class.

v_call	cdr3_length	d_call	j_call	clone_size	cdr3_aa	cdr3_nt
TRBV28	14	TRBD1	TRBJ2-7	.	CASSFRQGPGEQYF	TGTGCCAGCAGTTTCAGACAGGGCCCCGGCGAGCAGTACTTC
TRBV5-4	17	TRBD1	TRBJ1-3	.	CASSSGQGTHSGNTIYF	TGTGCCAGCAGCTCTGGACAGGGAACTCACTCTGGAAACACCATATATTTT
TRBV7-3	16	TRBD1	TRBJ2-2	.	CASSAPGQGATGELFF	TGTGCCAGCAGCGCCCCGGGACAGGGGGCTACCGGGGAGCTGTTTTTT
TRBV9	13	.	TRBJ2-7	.	CASSPPSSYEQYF	TGTGCCAGCAGCCCCCCAAGCTCCTACGAGCAGTACTTC
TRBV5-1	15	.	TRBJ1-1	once	CASSLRPDPGTEAFF	TGCGCCAGCAGCCTGAGACCCGACCCGGGGACTGAAGCTTTCTTT
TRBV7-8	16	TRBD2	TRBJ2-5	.	CASSLARGTTAETQYF	TGTGCCAGCAGCTTAGCGCGGGGGACCACCGCCGAGACCCAGTACTTC
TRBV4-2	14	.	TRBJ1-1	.	CASSQDPLNTEAFF	TGTGCCAGCAGCCAAGACCCGTTAAACACTGAAGCTTTCTTT
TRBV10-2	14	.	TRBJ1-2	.	CASSEGVLSYGYTF	TGCGCCAGCAGTGAGGGGGTTTTATCCTATGGCTACACCTTC
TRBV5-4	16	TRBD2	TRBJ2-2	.	CASRIFGRETRGELFF	TGTGCCAGCAGGATCTTTGGGCGGGAGACAAGAGGGGAGCTGTTTTTT
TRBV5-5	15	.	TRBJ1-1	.	CASSFSGGGGTEAFF	TGTGCCAGCAGCTTTTCGGGGGGGGGCGGAACTGAAGCTTTCTTT
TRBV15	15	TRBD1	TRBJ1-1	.	CATSNLAGQGLEAFF	TGTGCCACCAGCAACCTGGCGGGACAGGGACTTGAAGCTTTCTTT
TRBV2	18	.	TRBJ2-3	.	CASSEFVAEGTVTDTQYF	TGTGCCAGCAGTGAATTTGTAGCGGAGGGGACTGTCACAGATACGCAGTATTTT
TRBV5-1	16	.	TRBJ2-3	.	CASSLLTGGGLDTQYF	TGCGCCAGCAGCTTGTTAACCGGCGGCGGTCTGGATACGCAGTATTTT
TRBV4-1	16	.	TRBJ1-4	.	CASSQEFRTSNEKLFF	TGCGCCAGCAGCCAAGAGTTCAGGACAAGTAATGAAAAACTGTTTTTT
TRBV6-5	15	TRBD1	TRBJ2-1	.	CASSSEGTGTNEQFF	TGTGCCAGCAGCTCGGAGGGGACAGGGACTAATGAGCAGTTCTTC
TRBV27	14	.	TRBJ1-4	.	CASSFGQGNEKLFF	TGTGCCAGCAGTTTCGGGCAGGGCAATGAAAAACTGTTTTTT
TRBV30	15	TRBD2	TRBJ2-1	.	CAWSVLAGAYNEQFF	TGTGCCTGGAGTGTCCTAGCGGGAGCCTACAATGAGCAGTTCTTC
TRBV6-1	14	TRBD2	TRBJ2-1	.	CASSGLAGTNEQFF	TGTGCCAGTAGTGGACTAGCGGGTACCAATGAGCAGTTCTTC
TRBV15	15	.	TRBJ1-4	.	CATSRPDRINEKLFF	TGTGCCACCAGCAGGCCGGACAGAATTAATGAAAAACTGTTTTTT
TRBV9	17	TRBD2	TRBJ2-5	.	CASSVAVTSGYQETQYF	TGTGCCAGCAGCGTAGCGGTAACTAGCGGGTACCAAGAGACCCAGTACTTC
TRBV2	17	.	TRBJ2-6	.	CASSGSGGPSGANVLTF	TGTGCCAGCAGTGGGTCAGGCGGTCCTTCTGGGGCCAACGTCCTGACTTTC
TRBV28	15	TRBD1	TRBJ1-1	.	CASSEDRVSTTEAFF	TGTGCCAGCAGTGAAGACAGGGTATCGACCACTGAAGCTTTCTTT
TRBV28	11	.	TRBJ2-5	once	CASRRTETQYF	TGTGCCAGCAGAAGGACGGAGACCCAGTACTTC
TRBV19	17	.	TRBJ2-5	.	CASSPPRGSALGETQYF	TGTGCCAGTAGTCCCCCCCGAGGCAGCGCTCTTGGGGAGACCCAGTACTTC
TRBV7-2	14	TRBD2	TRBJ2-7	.	CASSVSGDGYEQYF	TGTGCCAGCAGCGTCAGCGGGGACGGCTACGAGCAGTACTTC
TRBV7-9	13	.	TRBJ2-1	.	CASSSGVGYEQFF	TGTGCCAGCAGCTCAGGGGTCGGCTATGAGCAGTTCTTC
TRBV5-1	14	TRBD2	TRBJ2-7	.	CASSLQAGVYEQYF	TGCGCCAGCAGCTTACAGGCGGGGGTATACGAGCAGTACTTC
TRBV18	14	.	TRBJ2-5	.	CASSTPGSRETQYF	TGTGCCAGCTCAACTCCGGGCTCTAGGGAGACCCAGTACTTC
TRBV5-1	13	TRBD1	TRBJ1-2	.	CASSPGQGHGYTF	TGCGCCAGCAGCCCGGGACAGGGCCATGGCTACACCTTC
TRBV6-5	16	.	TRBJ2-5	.	CASSYSSAWSPETQYF	TGTGCCAGCAGTTACTCGAGCGCATGGTCTCCAGAGACCCAGTACTTC
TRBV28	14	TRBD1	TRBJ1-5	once	CASTETGPGQPQHF	TGTGCCAGCACCGAGACAGGGCCCGGGCAGCCCCAGCATTTT
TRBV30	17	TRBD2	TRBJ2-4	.	CAWRLAGGPTAKNIQYF	TGTGCCTGGAGATTAGCGGGAGGGCCGACGGCCAAAAACATTCAGTACTTC
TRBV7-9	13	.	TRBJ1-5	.	CASSLGENQPQHF	TGTGCCAGCAGCTTAGGGGAGAATCAGCCCCAGCATTTT
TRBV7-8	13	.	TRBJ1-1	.	CASRVGGGTEAFF	TGTGCCAGCCGTGTCGGCGGGGGGACTGAAGCTTTCTTT
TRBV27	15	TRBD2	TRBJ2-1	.	CASSLGTSGYNEQFF	TGTGCCAGCAGTTTAGGGACTAGCGGATACAATGAGCAGTTCTTC
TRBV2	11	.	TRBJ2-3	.	CASEGTDTQYF	TGTGCCAGCGAGGGCACAGATACGCAGTATTTT
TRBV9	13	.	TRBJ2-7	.	CASSVEGGREQYF	TGTGCCAGCAGCGTAGAAGGGGGGCGCGAGCAGTACTTC
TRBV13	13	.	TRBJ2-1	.	CASSLMRGAEQFF	TGTGCCAGCAGCCTGATGCGAGGGGCGGAGCAGTTCTTC
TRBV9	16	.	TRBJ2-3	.	CASSVELGGPADTQYF	TGTGCCAGCAGCGTAGAGTTGGGTGGGCCCGCAGATACGCAGTATTTT
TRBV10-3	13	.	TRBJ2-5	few	CAISGPQQETQYF	TGTGCCATCAGTGGACCGCAACAAGAGACCCAGTACTTC
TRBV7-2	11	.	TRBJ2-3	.	CASSFKDTQYF	TGTGCCAGCAGCTTTAAGGATACGCAGTATTTT
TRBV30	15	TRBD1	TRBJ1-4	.	CAWSARDRVNEKLFF	TGTGCCTGGAGTGCCCGGGACAGAGTTAATGAAAAACTGTTTTTT
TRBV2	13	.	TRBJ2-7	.	CASSSASAYEQYF	TGTGCCAGCAGTTCCGCCAGTGCCTACGAGCAGTACTTC
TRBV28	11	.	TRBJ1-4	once	CASNRDEKLFF	TGTGCCAGCAACAGGGATGAAAAACTGTTTTTT
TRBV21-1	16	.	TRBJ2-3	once	CASSKTDRVDRDTQYF	TGTGCCAGCAGCAAAACGGACAGGGTGGACAGGGATACGCAGTATTTT
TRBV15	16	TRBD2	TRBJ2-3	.	CATSRGLAGGGSTQYF	TGTGCCACCAGCAGGGGACTAGCGGGAGGGGGAAGTACGCAGTATTTT
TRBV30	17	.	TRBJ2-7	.	CAWGARIGEGYPYEQYF	TGTGCCTGGGGGGCTCGAATCGGCGAGGGCTACCCCTACGAGCAGTACTTC
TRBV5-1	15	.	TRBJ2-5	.	CASSLSPGHRETQYF	TGCGCCAGCAGCCTCTCCCCGGGACATCGAGAGACCCAGTACTTC
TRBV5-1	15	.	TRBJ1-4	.	CASSLGQLTNEKLFF	TGCGCCAGCAGCTTAGGACAGTTAACTAATGAAAAACTGTTTTTT
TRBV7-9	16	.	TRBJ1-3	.	CASSLSLGVSGNTIYF	TGTGCCAGCAGCTTATCTTTGGGGGTCTCTGGAAACACCATATATTTT
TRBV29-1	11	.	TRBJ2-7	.	CSGRSGYEQYF	TGCAGCGGACGGTCAGGGTACGAGCAGTACTTC
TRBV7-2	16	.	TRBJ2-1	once	CASSLGGTLIGYEQFF	TGTGCCAGCAGCTTAGGGGGCACGCTCATCGGGTATGAGCAGTTCTTC
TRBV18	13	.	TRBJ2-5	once	CASSSGLQETQYF	TGTGCCAGCTCATCCGGGCTCCAAGAGACCCAGTACTTC
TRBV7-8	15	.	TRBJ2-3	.	CASSLGGASTDTQYF	TGTGCCAGCAGCTTGGGCGGGGCTAGCACAGATACGCAGTATTTT
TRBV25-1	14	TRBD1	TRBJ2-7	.	CASSDRGTGYEQYF	TGTGCCAGCAGTGACCGCGGGACAGGCTACGAGCAGTACTTC
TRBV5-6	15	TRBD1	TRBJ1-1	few	CASSWGQGVNTEAFF	TGTGCCAGCAGCTGGGGACAGGGTGTCAACACTGAAGCTTTCTTT
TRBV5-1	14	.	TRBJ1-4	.	CASSLGGANEKLFF	TGCGCCAGCAGCTTGGGGGGGGCTAATGAAAAACTGTTTTTT
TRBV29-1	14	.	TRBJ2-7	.	CSVGQAGAGGEQYF	TGCAGCGTTGGGCAGGCGGGTGCTGGAGGTGAGCAGTACTTC
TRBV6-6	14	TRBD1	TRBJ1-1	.	CASSPGTGNTEAFF	TGTGCCAGCAGCCCCGGGACAGGCAACACTGAAGCTTTCTTT